This T cell receptor beta chain is drawn from a study of cytomegalovirus exposure and HLA in healthy donors. Study overall: Of roughly 400 genotyped donors, 70% to 85% clustered with self-reported Caucasian donors.

CDR1 is MDHEN, CDR2 SYDVKM, per germline. The V segment lost 5 bases and the J segment 3 bases; nucleotides outside the gene matches: 19. This CDR3 region has 19 residues. Study-wide results and limits: V- and J-gene trimming of TCR beta was linked (in a later analysis) to a missense DCLRE1C variant.

As regards this clone: What it recognizes is unknown.

The PCR used 60 Vbeta and 13 Jbeta primers. Source study methods: A later analysis counted around 80 million unique TCR beta chains, around 10 million shared. The method was immunoSEQ multiplex PCR; TCRdb's version includes in-frame clones alone and lacks a portion of them. That table is the source of V, J and clone size, and D and trimming were worked out from the DNA. Here the sample spans under 200,000 clones, around 83% being singletons. This chain links TRBV28 with TRBJ2-5; 9 bases map to TRBD2. The specimen sequenced was PBMCs. The clonotype originates from a woman aged 18 to 35 in good health and CMV-seronegative. This CDR3 is CASSTLRWVAGALEETQYF. DNA for the CDR3: TGTGCCAGCAGTACTCTCCGGTGGGTAGCGGGAGCTTTGGAAGAGACCCAGTACTTC.